These 27 T cell receptor beta chains share one sample of origin, sequenced in a study of a mutant IDH1 vaccine in newly diagnosed glioma. Time point noted: week 5, during vaccination. Vaccine doses each comprised 300 ug of mutant IDH1 20-mer peptide, with topical imiquimod. No antigen has been assigned to these receptors. Produced via immunoSEQ multiplex PCR; TCRdb's table is partial and in-frame only. The sample contains approximately 57,000 clones, 82% of which appear only once. Sequencing was performed on PBMCs, taken from a glioma patient whose treatment included an IDH1 peptide vaccine. The receptors were sampled from a young woman with glioma. Some clones in this sample may be carry-over from other donors' samples.

CDR3 sequence (DNA): TGTGCCAGCAGCGGCGGGACAGCCTATAATTCACCCCTCCACTTT. Amino acids: CASSGGTAYNSPLHF. The chain links TRBV9 to TRBJ1-6; 7 bases match TRBD1. The germline gives CDR1 SGDLS, CDR2 YYNGEE. CDR3 length: 15 amino acids. V was clipped by 3 bases and J by 2 bases; unmatched bases: 2.

The chain has TRBV30 and TRBJ2-1; unclear D gene. The CDR3 length is 15 residues. The V and J ends lost 4 bases and 0 bases respectively, with 13 bases between them. Germline V lookup: CDR1 GTSNPN, CDR2 SVGIG (reference sequence). The CDR3 sequence is CAWNIPPLSYNEQFF. The CDR3 region has the DNA TGTGCCTGGAATATCCCTCCCCTCTCCTACAATGAGCAGTTCTTC.

The V and J genes are TRBV29-1 and TRBJ2-7, with 9 bases fitting TRBD1. Germline V gene sequence: CDR1 SQVTM, CDR2 ANQGSEA. CDR3 length: 14 amino acids. The J segment lost 7 bases and the V segment lost 3 bases, leaving 10 bases of the junction unmatched. The CDR3 protein is CSVDFGQGWKEQYF. The DNA for the CDR3 is TGCAGCGTTGACTTCGGACAGGGGTGGAAGGAGCAGTACTTC.

This rearrangement joins TRBV4-2 to TRBJ2-7, with D hard to call. The CDR3 length is 16 residues. CDR1 is LGHNA and CDR2 is YNFKEQ in the germline V gene. Trimming took 2 bases from V and 2 from J, leaving 16 bases between them. CDR3 in amino acids: CASSQTPGHRAYEQYF. The CDR3 bases are TGTGCCAGCAGCCAAACCCCCGGGCATCGCGCCTACGAGCAGTACTTC.

The chain is built from TRBV6-1 and TRBJ2-1; D is possibly TRBD1 (5 bases). This CDR3 is built from 12 residues. The V end lost 9 bases, the J end lost 7 bases, and 13 bases lay between the germline ends. In germline, CDR1 is MNHNS, CDR2 SASEGT. The CDR3 region has the DNA TGTGCCAGTGGGGCCGACACGAATGAGCAGTTCTTC. Translation: CASGADTNEQFF.

The V gene is TRBV5-1, the J gene TRBJ2-5, with 8 bases matching TRBD2. V shed 0 bases and J 5 bases; nucleotides not matched to a gene: 9. The CDR3 contains 16 residues. Germline CDR1 SGHRS, CDR2 YFSETQ. The CDR3 reads CASSLAGAGAGETQYF. DNA of the CDR3: TGCGCCAGCAGCTTGGCGGGAGCGGGAGCGGGGGAGACCCAGTACTTC.

The chain combines TRBV9 with TRBJ1-1, with D hard to call. Trimming shortened V by 4 bases and J by 0 bases, and 10 bases separated the two germline ends. From germline, CDR1 is SGDLS and CDR2 YYNGEE. The CDR3 contains 14 residues. CDR3 nucleotides: TGTGCCAGCAGCCTGACAACGATGAACACTGAAGCTTTCTTT. Protein product: CASSLTTMNTEAFF.

The chain couples TRBV5-1 to TRBJ1-2; 8 bases are a match to TRBD1. CDR3 size: 18 residues. V dropped 4 bases and J dropped 5; count of bases not matched to a gene: 19. Germline V lookup: CDR1 SGHRS, CDR2 YFSETQ. Here the CDR3 reads CASSGTPGFTGGYYGYTF. The CDR3 DNA sequence: TGCGCCAGCAGCGGGACACCAGGGTTCACAGGGGGTTATTATGGCTACACCTTC. Using reference TRBV5-1 and TRBJ1-2 for the parts outside the CDR3, the full variable domain is KAGVTQTPRYLIKTRGQQVTLSCSPISGHRSVSWYQQTPGQGLQFLFEYFSETQRNKGNFPGRFSGRQFSNSRSEMNVSTLELGDSALYLCASSGTPGFTGGYYGYTFGSGTRLTVV.

The count of this clone is one. This chain links TRBV4-2 with TRBJ2-1, with a weak D call TRBD1 (7 bases). The CDR3 extends over 14 amino acids. Germline lookup yields CDR1 LGHNA and CDR2 YNFKEQ. V lost 4 bases to trimming and J lost 5 bases, with 12 bases between them. CDR3 sequence reads: CASSLEGANNEQFF. The DNA for the CDR3 is TGTGCCAGCAGCCTGGAGGGGGCCAACAATGAGCAGTTCTTC.

The chain is built from TRBV2 and TRBJ2-2, with D unclear. Per germline, CDR1 SNHLY and CDR2 FYNNEI. The CDR3 is 13 amino acids. Trimming removed 0 bases at V and 5 bases at J, with 4 bases between. The CDR3 is CASSEASTGELFF. CDR3 nucleotides: TGTGCCAGCAGTGAAGCGTCGACCGGGGAGCTGTTTTTT.

The gene calls are TRBV6-1 and TRBJ2-1, with a possible D match to TRBD2 (6 bases). Looked up from germline, CDR1 is MNHNS and CDR2 is SASEGT. The CDR3 contains 12 residues. V shed 7 bases and J shed 10 bases, with 14 bases lying between them. CDR3 residues: CASNPGLREQFF. In DNA form, the CDR3 reads TGTGCCAGCAACCCGGGACTTAGGGAGCAGTTCTTC.

The rearrangement uses TRBV9 and TRBJ2-2; 8 bases agree with TRBD2. The CDR3 covers 15 residues. J lost 5 bases, V lost 0 bases, and 3 bases had no gene match. Germline V lookup: CDR1 SGDLS, CDR2 YYNGEE. The CDR3 DNA reads as TGTGCCAGCAGCGTAGCCCCGGGGGGGACCGGGGAGCTGTTTTTT. It is translated as CASSVAPGGTGELFF. Full variable domain (outside the CDR3, taken from reference TRBV9 and TRBJ2-2): DSGVTQTPKHLITATGQRVTLRCSPRSGDLSVYWYQQSLDQGLQFLIQYYNGEERAKGNILERFSAQQFPDLHSELNLSSLELGDSALYFCASSVAPGGTGELFFGEGSRLTVL.

In this sample, this clone turned up a few times. The chain uses TRBV25-1 and TRBJ1-2, with no clear D. The CDR3 extends over 13 amino acids. Germline CDR1 reads MGHDK; CDR2 reads SYGVNS. V lost 4 bases to trimming and J lost 2 bases, with 8 bases between them. The CDR3 nucleotides read TGTGCCAGCAGTGTAGGCCAGAACTATGGCTACACCTTC. It yields the protein CASSVGQNYGYTF.

This chain uses TRBV5-8 with TRBJ2-7, with D possibly TRBD1 on 6 matching bases. The germline V gene encodes CDR1 SGHTS and CDR2 YDEGEE. The CDR3 consists of 13 residues. Trimming shortened V by 6 bases and J by 2 bases, and 12 bases separated the two germline ends. The CDR3, as DNA: TGTGCCAGCACAATGACAGGTACCTACGAGCAGTACTTC. Translating it yields CASTMTGTYEQYF.

The rearrangement links TRBV11-2 to TRBJ1-1; tentatively, D is TRBD1 (6 bases). Per germline, CDR1 SGHAT and CDR2 FQNNGV. CDR3 length equals 16 residues. V lost 1 base and J lost 8, with 20 bases in between. CDR3 sequence (DNA): TGTGCCAGCAGCTTAGGAGGTGGGGGGCGGCGGAAAGAAGCTTTCTTT. Translated, it gives CASSLGGGGRRKEAFF.

The chain has TRBV18 and TRBJ1-2; the D is unclear. This CDR3 comprises 13 residues. CDR1 is KGHSH, CDR2 LQKENI, per germline. The ends were cut back, 5 bases at V and 8 bases at J, with 15 bases in the middle. CDR3 DNA sequence: TGTGCCAGCTCAGCAACCCCGGCCCGCGGCTACACCTTC. Translating it yields CASSATPARGYTF.

The gene calls are TRBV30 and TRBJ1-6; 8 bases align to TRBD1. With V trimmed by 0 bases and J by 6 bases, 4 bases remained unmatched. The germline V gene has CDR1 GTSNPN and CDR2 SVGIG (reference sequence). The length of the CDR3 is 15 residues. CDR3 loop: CAWSVGQGINSPLHF. The CDR3, as DNA: TGTGCCTGGAGTGTCGGACAGGGCATTAATTCACCCCTCCACTTT.

The rearrangement links TRBV20-1 to TRBJ2-7; no definite D call. This CDR3 comprises 11 residues. Germline V gene lookup returns CDR1 DFQATT and CDR2 SNEGSKA (reference sequence). V was trimmed by 6 bases and J by 4 bases, leaving 10 bases between them. The chain's CDR3 is CSAQLGYEQYF. The CDR3 nucleotides read TGCAGTGCCCAGCTGGGATACGAGCAGTACTTC.

V gene TRBV6-5 combines with J gene TRBJ2-1; a possible D gene is TRBD2 (6 bases). The germline V gene has CDR1 MNHEY and CDR2 SVGAGI. V dropped 4 bases and J dropped 9 bases, with 10 bases sitting between them. This CDR3 comprises 12 residues. The CDR3 reads CASSFSGFEQFF. CDR3 DNA sequence: TGTGCCAGCAGTTTTAGCGGCTTTGAGCAGTTCTTC.

The V gene is TRBV5-4, the J gene TRBJ2-6, with TRBD1 matching 7 bases. CDR3 length equals 17 residues. V shed 4 bases and J 3 bases; nucleotides not matched to a gene: 10. Germline V gene lookup returns CDR1 SGHNT and CDR2 YYREEE (reference sequence). This CDR3 is CASSPYRGDGGANVLTF. The CDR3 DNA reads TGTGCCAGCAGCCCATACAGGGGAGATGGTGGGGCCAACGTCCTGACTTTC.

The chain combines TRBV19 with TRBJ1-2; D remains unclear. Germline V gene lookup returns CDR1 LNHDA and CDR2 SQIVND (reference sequence). The CDR3 is made up of 12 amino acids. The ends were cut back, 5 bases at V and 7 bases at J, with 11 bases in the middle. This chain's CDR3 is CASSADVRGYTF. In DNA form, the CDR3 reads TGTGCCAGTAGTGCGGATGTGCGTGGCTACACCTTC.

In nucleotides, the CDR3 is TGTGCCAGCAGCGGAGGGAACACCGGGGAGCTGTTTTTT. This codes for CASSGGNTGELFF. V gene TRBV6-6 combines with J gene TRBJ2-2, with a tentative D call TRBD2 (5 bases). Trimming took off 6 bases at V and 1 base at J, with 6 bases between the two ends. Germline assignment: CDR1 MNHNY and CDR2 SVGAGI (reference sequence). This CDR3 contains 13 residues.

The V and J genes are TRBV21-1 and TRBJ2-5; the table's TRBD2 call for D was not verified on the DNA. TRBV21-1 corresponds to a pseudogene. The CDR3 is made up of 16 amino acids. This chain's CDR3 is CASSNGERGAAETQYF. The CDR3 coding sequence is TGTGCCAGCAGCAACGGGGAGCGGGGGGCCGCCGAGACCCAGTACTTC.

This chain joins TRBV6-5 and TRBJ2-5, with D uncertain. This CDR3 region has 12 residues. Per the germline V gene, CDR1 is MNHEY and CDR2 is SVGAGI. V was cut by 5 bases and J by 4 bases, with 8 bases left in between. The CDR3 DNA sequence: TGTGCCAGCAGTCCAGGATTAGAGACCCAGTACTTC. Translated: CASSPGLETQYF.

V is TRBV27 and J is TRBJ2-7; 8 nucleotides match TRBD2. The CDR3 spans 15 residues. The V gene's germline CDR1 is MNHEY and CDR2 SMNVEV (reference sequence). V dropped 4 bases and J dropped 4; count of bases not matched to a gene: 9. CDR3 amino acids: CASSSPGPGGYEQYF. CDR3 in DNA: TGTGCCAGCAGTTCCCCGGGACCGGGGGGGTACGAGCAGTACTTC.

The chain uses TRBV29-1 and TRBJ2-2, with D perhaps TRBD1 (6 bases). The CDR3 spans 13 residues. The V gene lost 7 bases and the J gene lost 1 base, with 10 bases spanning the gap. CDR1 SQVTM and CDR2 ANQGSEA come from the germline V gene. This CDR3 reads CSAEGQNTGELFF. The CDR3 DNA sequence: TGCAGCGCCGAGGGACAGAACACCGGGGAGCTGTTTTTT.

The chain is built from TRBV29-1 and TRBJ2-5; D unclear. V gave up 6 bases and J gave up 2 bases, with 16 bases separating them. This CDR3 comprises 14 residues. Looked up from germline, CDR1 is SQVTM and CDR2 is ANQGSEA. CDR3 residues: CSVGILGYQETQYF. The DNA of the CDR3 is TGCAGCGTCGGAATTCTTGGGTATCAAGAGACCCAGTACTTC.